A selection of T cell receptor beta chains follows, all from one sample in a study of CD4 and CD8 cells across lung adenocarcinoma regions. MiXCR, applied by TCRdb to the PCR reads, yields one record per CDR3 protein. The sample consists of fewer than 9,500 distinct CDR3 sequences, 56% of them appearing once. Material for sequencing was CD4+ T cells from the center of a lung tumor. All receptors come from a female donor with lung adenocarcinoma. The CD4 and CD8 labels of this study may be unreliable. The CDR3 runs from the conserved cysteine through the conserved F or W. D genes are given only for firm matches. Clone size is shown for a subset of rows, as once, few, many or a class of expanded clone.

>TRBV7-2|TRBJ1-2|-|medium-sized
TGTGCCAGCAGCTCGGGGGCAGGAACGTCCGGCTACACCTTC
CASSSGAGTSGYTF
>TRBV5-1|TRBJ2-3|-|-
TGCGCCAGCAGCTCCCTAAGTGTCCAGGAGGGCGGGACGCAGTATTTT
CASSSLSVQEGGTQYF
>TRBV14|TRBJ2-1|TRBD2|-
TGTGCCAGCAGCCAAGAGTCCCCTATTTGGGGAACCGAAAGCGGGAGGGGCAATGAGCAGTTCTTC
CASSQESPIWGTESGRGNEQFF
>TRBV27|TRBJ2-1|-|once
TGTGCCAGCAGTTTGGCGCGGACAGATGCGCAGTTTTTC
CASSLARTDAQFF
>TRBV6-1|TRBJ2-7|-|medium-sized
TGTGCCAGCAGAATGGGGCGGGGGCTCAACGAGCAGTACTTC
CASRMGRGLNEQYF
>TRBV28|TRBJ2-6|-|-
TGTGCCAGCAGCATCGGAGGTAGTGGGGCCAACGTCCTGACTTTC
CASSIGGSGANVLTF
>TRBV6-1|TRBJ2-5|-|-
TGTGCCAGCAGTGGGGGCGGGGAAGGAGCGACCCAATTTTTC
CASSGGGEGATQFF
>TRBV27|TRBJ2-1|TRBD1|-
TGTGCCAGCAGTTTCCGACAGGGCCGGATTGAGCAGTTCTTC
CASSFRQGRIEQFF
>TRBV27|TRBJ2-1|TRBD2|-
TGTGCCAGCACGAAGGCGGGAGGGAATGAGCAGTTCTTC
CASTKAGGNEQFF
>TRBV27|TRBJ2-3|TRBD2|medium-sized
TGTGCCAGCAGTTCAGTTTCAGGGCTAGCGGGCACAGATACGCAGTATTTT
CASSSVSGLAGTDTQYF
>TRBV10-3|TRBJ2-7|TRBD2|-
TGTGCCATCAGTGGGACTAGCTACGAGCAGTACTTC
CAISGTSYEQYF
>TRBV6-5|TRBJ2-2|-|-
TGTGCCAGCAGTTACGGCTCGGGACAAAACACCGGGGAGCTAGTATTT
CASSYGSGQNTGELVF
>TRBV6-1|TRBJ2-3|-|few
TGTGCCAGCAATGGGGGCCCGAACACAGATACGCAGTATTTT
CASNGGPNTDTQYF
>TRBV7-8|TRBJ1-4|-|-
TGTGCCAGCCAGAGGGAGGGATCATATAATGAAAAACTGTTTTTT
CASQREGSYNEKLFF
>TRBV27|TRBJ2-7|TRBD2|many
TGTGCCAGCAGTTTTGCGGGGGACGAGCAGTACTTC
CASSFAGDEQYF
>TRBV27|TRBJ2-5|-|once
TGTGCCACGGGGATCGGCGGCGGGGACCGAAAGACTCAGTACTTC
CATGIGGGDRKTQYF
>TRBV6-1|TRBJ2-7|-|once
TGTGCCAGCGGGAGGAGCGGCGAGCAGTACTTC
CASGRSGEQYF
>TRBV6-5|TRBJ2-1|-|medium-sized
TGTGCCAGCCATCGTAGGGGCCCGGGACTTAGTCTGGATGAGCAGTTCTTC
CASHRRGPGLSLDEQFF
>TRBV6-5|TRBJ2-1|TRBD2|medium-sized
TGTGCCAGCAGTTCTAATCCGGGACTAGTTCTTAACAATGAGCAGTTCTTC
CASSSNPGLVLNNEQFF
>TRBV27|TRBJ2-5|-|-
TGTGCCAGCAGCGGGGGAAAGAAGACCCAGTACTTC
CASSGGKKTQYF
>TRBV6-4|TRBJ1-2|-|few
TGTGCCAGCAGGGGGGCAGCGAGGGGCTACACCTTC
CASRGAARGYTF
>TRBV6-1|TRBJ2-2|TRBD2|-
TGTGCCAGCAGTGAAGAACTAGCGACGGCCGGGGAGCTGTTTTTT
CASSEELATAGELFF
>TRBV6-5|TRBJ2-2|-|few
TGTGCCAGCAGTTCACCCGCCAGGAGGGCCCACACCGGGGAGCTGTTTTTT
CASSSPARRAHTGELFF
>TRBV6-1|TRBJ2-3|-|-
TGTGCCAGCAGGACCAGGGGCGGGTCAGCCAAAAATATTCAGTATTTT
CASRTRGGSAKNIQYF